The sequence of this TCR beta chain was determined in a study of molecular identifiers for immune sequencing clone quantification. General study points: Sizes of clones that are highly expanded could be underestimated (if identical TCR molecules share a barcode). Whereas clones above 20 RNA copies held under 1% of naive-cell molecules, they held over 97% of effector molecules.

At least ten counts were recorded for this clonotype. Its target is unknown. The V segment lost 4 bases and the J segment 3 bases; nucleotides outside the gene matches: 4. This CDR3 region has 15 residues. Germline assignment: CDR1 SGHNT and CDR2 YENEEA. TCRdb ran MiXCR on the PCR reads and lists one entry per CDR3 protein. This table has 80,000 to 95,000 distinct CDR3 sequences, around 20% appearing once. Sequences were obtained from naive CD8+ T cells from blood, with Jurkat cell RNA spiked in. Subset meaning: FACS-sorted CD8+CD4-CCR7+CD45RA+ naive T cells. The sequence derives from a human donor in good health. Some libraries in this study had Jurkat cell RNA spiked in. The chain is built from TRBV11-3 and TRBJ2-1; 9 bases agree with TRBD1. The CDR3 loop reads CASSSGTGFYNEQFF. The CDR3 DNA reads as TGTGCCAGCAGCTCCGGGACAGGGTTCTACAATGAGCAGTTCTTC.